These T cell receptor beta chains were read from a single sample in a study of response to subunit inactivated influenza vaccine. TCRdb independently ran MiXCR on the RT-PCR reads; one entry per CDR3 protein. The sample consists of hundreds of thousands of distinct CDR3 sequences, approximately 14% of them appearing once. Sequenced here: PBMCs from blood, sampled 14 to 15 days before vaccination. These TCRs come from a man in his fifties who received an inactivated influenza vaccine. CDR3s include the opening cysteine and the closing phenylalanine or tryptophan. Fields, in order: J gene, D gene, clone size, V gene, CDR3 protein, CDR3 DNA. D genes are given only for firm matches. Clone size appears in some rows only: once, few, many, or a class for an expanded clone.

TRBJ2-5,-,few,TRBV5-1,CASSFGRGQETQYF,TGCGCCAGCAGCTTCGGACGTGGCCAAGAGACCCAGTACTTC
TRBJ2-5,-,-,TRBV12-3/TRBV12-4,CASSLGDHRGAVTQYF,TGTGCCAGCAGTTTAGGAGACCATCGGGGCGCCGTGACCCAGTACTTC
TRBJ1-6,-,few,TRBV12-3/TRBV12-4,CASTRPGGASSPLHF,TGTGCCAGCACCCGGCCCGGGGGCGCGAGTTCACCCCTCCACTTT
TRBJ1-1,-,-,TRBV15,CATSTGRKLETEAFF,TGTGCCACCAGCACAGGGAGAAAGCTAGAAACTGAAGCTTTCTTT
TRBJ2-7,TRBD1,few,TRBV6-6,CASRRPGQDEQYF,TGTGCCAGCAGGCGTCCGGGACAGGACGAGCAGTACTTC
TRBJ2-7,-,few,TRBV12-3/TRBV12-4,CASSFNLVGEQYF,TGTGCCAGCAGTTTTAACCTAGTGGGGGAGCAGTACTTC
TRBJ1-2,-,-,TRBV4-3,CASSQDGGNYGYTF,TGCGCCAGCAGCCAAGATGGGGGAAACTATGGCTACACCTTC
TRBJ1-2,-,few,TRBV20-1,CSADKAGRYGYTF,TGCAGTGCTGACAAAGCCGGTCGATATGGCTACACCTTC
TRBJ2-5,-,few,TRBV6-5,CASSYSVAQETQYF,TGTGCCAGCAGTTACTCGGTAGCCCAAGAGACCCAGTACTTC
TRBJ2-6,-,few,TRBV24-1,CATSSSGANVLTF,TGTGCCACCAGTTCCTCTGGGGCCAACGTCCTGACTTTC
TRBJ2-1,TRBD2,few,TRBV24-1,CATSDVIGLAGGNEQFF,TGTGCCACCAGTGATGTCATTGGACTAGCGGGAGGCAATGAGCAGTTCTTC
TRBJ1-5,-,few,TRBV28,CASSFGGSRDQPQHF,TGTGCCAGCAGTTTCGGCGGGAGCAGGGATCAGCCCCAGCATTTT
TRBJ2-3,TRBD2,few,TRBV20-1,CSADGSGGTDTQYF,TGCAGTGCTGACGGAAGCGGGGGAACAGATACGCAGTATTTT
TRBJ2-5,-,-,TRBV20-1,CSARFEGRETQYF,TGCAGTGCTAGATTTGAGGGACGAGAGACCCAGTACTTC
TRBJ2-5,-,-,TRBV12-3/TRBV12-4,CASSLGRDGTQYF,TGTGCCAGCAGTTTAGGAAGGGACGGGACCCAGTACTTC
TRBJ2-5,TRBD1,few,TRBV20-1,CSAIPPGTGMLETQYF,TGCAGTGCTATTCCCCCCGGGACAGGGATGCTTGAGACCCAGTACTTC
TRBJ2-7,-,-,TRBV10-3,CAISESTATRTYEQYF,TGTGCCATCAGTGAGTCGACGGCGACTCGAACCTACGAGCAGTACTTC
TRBJ2-1,TRBD1,many,TRBV5-1,CASSLGVAGGNEQFF,TGCGCCAGCAGCTTGGGAGTCGCAGGGGGCAATGAGCAGTTCTTC
TRBJ2-5,-,few,TRBV7-2,CASSLFWSAQYF,TGTGCCAGCAGCTTATTTTGGTCTGCCCAGTACTTC
TRBJ2-3,-,few,TRBV5-1,CASSLPPRRDTQYF,TGCGCCAGCAGCTTGCCCCCCCGGCGAGATACGCAGTATTTT
TRBJ2-5,-,-,TRBV7-6,CASSSMSGYPETQYF,TGTGCCAGCAGCTCCATGAGTGGCTACCCAGAGACCCAGTACTTC
TRBJ2-3,TRBD1,few,TRBV7-9,CASSQPTGESTDTQYF,TGTGCCAGCAGCCAGCCGACAGGGGAGAGCACAGATACGCAGTATTTT
TRBJ2-2,-,-,TRBV12-3/TRBV12-4,CASSFGRYNTGELFF,TGTGCCAGCAGTTTTGGCCGGTACAACACCGGGGAGCTGTTTTTT
TRBJ1-4,-,many,TRBV6-4,CASTKTGSNYRGKLFF,TGTGCCAGCACTAAAACAGGATCTAACTATCGGGGGAAACTGTTTTTT
TRBJ2-3,TRBD2,-,TRBV7-2,CASRKLAGGTHTQYF,TGTGCCAGCAGAAAACTAGCGGGAGGTACACACACGCAGTATTTT
TRBJ2-1,-,-,TRBV10-3,CAISDEGRSYNEQFF,TGTGCCATCAGTGACGAGGGGAGGTCCTACAATGAGCAGTTCTTC
TRBJ1-5,-,few,TRBV19,CASSIEPGSANQPQHF,TGTGCCAGTAGTATTGAGCCAGGGTCGGCAAATCAGCCCCAGCATTTT
TRBJ1-5,TRBD1,many,TRBV5-6,CASSFGTGGPLVNQPQHF,TGTGCCAGCAGCTTTGGGACAGGGGGACCCCTTGTTAATCAGCCCCAGCATTTT
TRBJ2-1,-,-,TRBV29-1,CSVEVPPFDNEQFF,TGCAGCGTTGAAGTCCCTCCTTTTGACAATGAGCAGTTCTTC
TRBJ2-3,TRBD2,-,TRBV10-1,CASSELAGGSTDTQYF,TGCGCCAGCAGTGAATTAGCGGGGGGAAGCACAGATACGCAGTATTTT
TRBJ2-7,TRBD1,-,TRBV3-1,CASSQRPGQGAYEQYF,TGTGCCAGCAGCCAACGACCTGGACAGGGGGCTTACGAGCAGTACTTC
TRBJ2-5,-,-,TRBV24-1,CATSDSAGAETQYF,TGTGCCACCAGTGATTCGGCGGGGGCAGAGACCCAGTACTTC
TRBJ2-7,TRBD2,few,TRBV6-2/TRBV6-3,CASSYGTSGIHEQYF,TGTGCCAGCAGTTATGGGACTAGCGGGATCCACGAGCAGTACTTC
TRBJ2-1,TRBD2,-,TRBV27,CASSLGLADYYNEQFF,TGTGCCAGCAGTTTAGGACTAGCGGACTACTACAATGAGCAGTTCTTC
TRBJ2-3,-,-,TRBV5-6,CASSFFRVDSPWPTDTQYF,TGTGCCAGCAGCTTTTTTCGTGTGGACTCTCCGTGGCCCACAGATACGCAGTATTTT
TRBJ2-1,TRBD2,-,TRBV24-1,CATSDPGLAPNNEQFF,TGTGCCACCAGTGATCCCGGACTAGCCCCCAACAATGAGCAGTTCTTC
TRBJ1-1,TRBD1,-,TRBV7-9,CASSPQGQPTEAFF,TGTGCCAGCAGCCCGCAGGGACAGCCCACTGAAGCTTTCTTT
TRBJ2-2,-,-,TRBV6-5,CASRLIRAGELFF,TGTGCCAGCAGATTAATAAGGGCCGGGGAGCTGTTTTTT
TRBJ2-1,-,many,TRBV20-1,CSARDYNEQFF,TGCAGTGCCCGGGACTACAATGAGCAGTTCTTC
TRBJ1-5,-,-,TRBV18,CASSPGREVNQPQHF,TGTGCCAGCTCACCGGGGAGGGAAGTCAATCAGCCCCAGCATTTT
TRBJ2-3,TRBD2,-,TRBV10-3,CVISGGRESDTQYF,TGTGTCATCAGTGGAGGGCGGGAGTCAGATACGCAGTATTTT